A single sample gave rise to the 20 T cell receptor beta chains below, sequenced in a study of T cells in women clearing cervical HPV infection. TCRdb's copy holds only in-frame clones and misses some; the assay was immunoSEQ multiplex PCR. This sample's table has roughly 37,000 clones. The sequenced sample was blood buffy coat. These receptor sequences come from a woman aged 18-70 years with a cervical HPV16 infection that either progressed to CIN3+ or cleared (not recorded which).

This CDR3 reads CSASGGDRPQHF. CDR3 bases read: TGCAGTGCTAGCGGGGGAGATAGGCCC. The chain recombines TRBV20-1 with TRBJ1-5; weak D call: TRBD1 (5 bases). The CDR3 end is not reached by the read, which stops 3 residues before it; the germline J gene fills it in. The V and J ends lost 3 bases and 9 bases respectively, with 12 bases between them. Germline V gives CDR1 DFQATT, CDR2 SNEGSKA (reference sequence). The CDR3 covers 12 residues.

As regards this clone: The read falls 3 residues short of the CDR3 end, and the missing part is taken from the germline J gene. The chain couples TRBV18 to TRBJ2-3; D uncertain. In germline, CDR1 is KGHSH, CDR2 LQKENI. The CDR3 loop spans 13 amino acids. CDR3 amino acids: CASSPELLQPQYF. The covered CDR3 bases are TGTGCCAGCTCACCGGAATTGTTACAGCCG. The variable domain in full, completed from reference TRBV18 and TRBJ2-3, reads NAGVMQNPRHLVRRRGQEARLRCSPMKGHSHVYWYRQLPEEGLKFMVYLQKENIIDESGMPKERFSAEFPKEGPSILRIQQVVRGDSAAYFCASSPELLQPQYFGPGTRLTVL.

Concerning this clone itself: The sequence runs out 3 residues before the end of the CDR3; the remainder is reconstructed from the germline J gene. The chain carries TRBV6-1 and TRBJ2-7; TRBD1 agrees at 8 bases. The germline CDR1 and CDR2 sequences are MNHNS and SASEGT. Trimming cost V 2 bases and J 6 bases; bases outside gene matches: 3. The CDR3 extends over 13 amino acids. CDR3 residues: CASSERGTGEQYF. CDR3 bases read: TGTGCCAGCAGTGAAAGGGGGACAGGCGAG.

Points on this clone: The read gets to within 3 residues of the CDR3 end, and the germline J gene fills in the rest. The J gene is TRBJ1-5, the V gene TRBV7-9, with D maybe TRBD1 (6 bases). This CDR3 contains 13 residues. Germline lookup yields CDR1 SEHNR and CDR2 FQNEAQ (reference sequence). CDR3 protein: CASSFRDTGPQHF. Incomplete CDR3 DNA: TGTGCCAGCAGCTTCAGGGACACGGGACCC. Together with reference TRBV7-9 and TRBJ1-5, the CDR3 gives the full variable domain: DTGVSQNPRHKITKRGQNVTFRCDPISEHNRLYWYRQTLGQGPEFLTYFQNEAQLEKSRLLSDRFSAERPKGSFSTLEIQRTEQGDSAMYLCASSFRDTGPQHFGDGTRLSIL.

As to this clone: Read coverage stops 3 residues before the CDR3 terminus; the germline J gene supplies the remainder. The chain uses TRBV28 and TRBJ2-3, with 13 bases aligning to TRBD2. There are 15 residues in the CDR3. V was pared by 5 bases and J by 4 bases, with 3 bases of the junction left unmatched. Germline CDR1 reads MDHEN; CDR2 reads SYDVKM. The part of the CDR3 DNA that was read is TGTGCCAGCAGTACTAGCGGGAGGGCGTCAGATACG. Protein product: CASSTSGRASDT. The complete CDR3 sequence is CASSTSGRASDTQYF.

Comment on this clone: The read ends 3 residues shy of where the CDR3 ends; the end is completed using the germline J gene. This chain links TRBV7-9 with TRBJ2-3, with D perhaps TRBD2 (6 bases). This CDR3 has 14 residues. V lost 5 bases, J lost 5 bases, and 14 bases lay in between. The V gene's germline CDR1 is SEHNR and CDR2 FQNEAQ (reference sequence). The CDR3 protein is CASSTRVGGDTQYF. The covered CDR3 bases are TGTGCCAGCAGCACAAGAGTCGGGGGAGATACG.

As to this clone: The read ends 3 residues shy of where the CDR3 ends; the end is completed using the germline J gene. The chain combines TRBV28 with TRBJ1-6; D uncertain. The CDR3 is 14 amino acids. Trimming cost V 7 bases and J 1 base, with 8 bases left between them. Germline V gene lookup returns CDR1 MDHEN and CDR2 SYDVKM. The CDR3 sequence: CASTSWSYNSPLHF. Partial CDR3 DNA: TGTGCCAGCACCAGTTGGTCCTATAATTCACCC.

Details on this clone: The read gets to within 3 residues of the CDR3 end, and the germline J gene fills in the rest. V is TRBV5-4 and J is TRBJ2-5, with 8 bases that match TRBD1. There are 14 residues in the CDR3. Germline CDR1 SGHNT, CDR2 YYREEE (reference sequence). After removal of 0 bases from V and 2 bases from J, the junction contained 0 bases not matched to a gene. The CDR3 bases that were read are TGTGCCAGCAGCTTGGGACAGGGGCAAGAGACC. Translation: CASSLGQGQET. The CDR3 in its entirety is CASSLGQGQETQYF.

A note on this clone: The CDR3 end is not reached by the read, which stops 3 residues before it; the germline J gene fills it in. V gene TRBV2 combines with J gene TRBJ1-2; TRBD1 matches 10 bases. V gave up 4 bases and J gave up 4 bases; unmatched junction bases: 3. Germline V gene sequence: CDR1 SNHLY, CDR2 FYNNEI. This CDR3 region has 14 residues. The CDR3 bases that were read are TGTGCCAGCAGTGGACAGGGGGCGGCCTATGGC. It codes for CASSGQGAAYG. In full, the CDR3 reads CASSGQGAAYGYTF.

Remarks on this clone: From the germline J gene comes the end of the CDR3, since the read stops 3 residues before it. This chain links TRBV18 with TRBJ1-1; D is unresolved. Germline loops: CDR1 KGHSH, CDR2 LQKENI. This CDR3 region has 14 residues. V was trimmed by 4 bases and J by 1 base, leaving 10 bases between them. This CDR3 reads CASSLSAGNTEAFF. CDR3 bases read: TGTGCCAGCTCACTAAGTGCGGGGAACACTGAA.

Comment on this clone: From the germline J gene comes the end of the CDR3, since the read stops 3 residues before it. The chain joins TRBV2 to TRBJ1-2; unclear D gene. The CDR3 consists of 15 residues. Germline assignment: CDR1 SNHLY and CDR2 FYNNEI. Trimming shortened V by 4 bases and J by 0 bases, and 12 bases separated the two germline ends. The part of the CDR3 DNA that was read is TGTGCCAGCAGTGCGGAAGGGTGGGCTAACTATGGC. Protein product: CASSAEGWANYG. The CDR3 in full is CASSAEGWANYGYTF.

Points on this clone: The read falls 3 residues short of the CDR3 end, and the missing part is taken from the germline J gene. The V call is TRBV20-1, the J call TRBJ1-3; D uncertain. CDR3 length: 14 residues. CDR1 is DFQATT, CDR2 SNEGSKA, per germline (reference sequence). V lost 1 base and J 2 bases, leaving 9 bases between the germline ends. The part of the CDR3 DNA that was read is TGCAGTGCTAGAGCCCGTATAGCTGGAAACACC. Encoded protein: CSARARIAGNT. The entire CDR3 reads CSARARIAGNTIYF.

As regards this clone: From the germline J gene comes the end of the CDR3, since the read stops 3 residues before it. The chain combines TRBV6-2 or TRBV6-3 with TRBJ1-2; D remains unclear. CDR1 MNHEY and CDR2 SVGEGT come from the germline V gene. The CDR3 totals 15 residues. CDR3 in amino acids: CASSYISGSFNAYTF. The covered CDR3 bases are TGTGCCAGCAGTTACATCAGCGGGTCATTCAATGCC.

A remark on this clone: The observed sequence ends 3 residues before the CDR3 terminus, with the missing tail filled in from the germline J gene. The gene calls are TRBV20-1 and TRBJ2-3; no clear D gene. The germline V and J ends were trimmed by 6 bases and 3 bases, with 13 bases remaining between them. CDR3 length: 13 residues. Germline V gene lookup returns CDR1 DFQATT and CDR2 SNEGSKA (reference sequence). CDR3 amino acids: CSAPWKGTDTQYF. CDR3 bases read: TGCAGTGCCCCCTGGAAAGGGACAGATACG.

In the case of this clone: The CDR3 extends 3 residues past the end of the read, so its final part is completed from the germline J gene. The chain is built from TRBV9 and TRBJ2-3; 10 bases align to TRBD2. Trimming cost V 4 bases and J 2 bases; bases outside gene matches: 10. Germline lookup yields CDR1 SGDLS and CDR2 YYNGEE. This CDR3 contains 17 residues. The CDR3 protein is CASSPLAGGLTTDTQYF. The part of the CDR3 DNA that was read is TGTGCCAGCAGCCCCTTAGCGGGGGGCCTAACCACAGATACG.

CDR3 DNA (partial): TGTGCCAGCAGCTTAGGCAGGCAAGAGACC. Its translation: CASSLGRQET. The whole CDR3 protein reads CASSLGRQETQYF. The rearrangement uses TRBV7-6 and TRBJ2-5; no clear D gene. The CDR3 is cut off 3 residues early in the read; its end comes from the germline J gene. Germline V gene sequence: CDR1 SGHVS, CDR2 FNYEAQ. The germline V and J ends were trimmed by 1 base and 2 bases, with 5 bases remaining between them. The CDR3 contains 13 residues.

A note on this clone: Read sequence stops 3 residues before the CDR3 end, and the germline J gene provides the missing end. The chain joins TRBV19 to TRBJ2-7; 8 nucleotides align to TRBD1. CDR1 and CDR2 from the germline V gene are LNHDA and SQIVND (reference sequence). The CDR3 covers 14 residues. V lost 10 bases, J lost 2 bases, and 10 bases stayed unmatched. The part of the CDR3 DNA that was read is TGTGCCACTAAGACCGGGACAGGAGCCTACGAG. Protein product: CATKTGTGAYE. The full-length CDR3 reads as CATKTGTGAYEQYF.

As to this clone: The read ends 3 residues before the CDR3 terminus; that terminus is restored from the germline J gene. The V gene is TRBV2, the J gene TRBJ2-7; 10 bases are a match to TRBD2. Germline V gene sequence: CDR1 SNHLY, CDR2 FYNNEI. The CDR3 contains 13 residues. V was pared by 4 bases and J by 4 bases, with 1 base of the junction left unmatched. The CDR3 sequence is CASSGGLAYEQYF. The sequenced CDR3 bases are TGTGCCAGCAGTGGGGGACTAGCGTACGAG.

In the case of this clone: The read terminates 3 residues before the CDR3 end, so the remaining end is supplied by the germline J gene. The chain couples TRBV30 to TRBJ1-4; D is unclear. This CDR3 is built from 13 residues. CDR1 is GTSNPN, CDR2 SVGIG, per germline (reference sequence). The sequenced CDR3 bases are TGTGCCTGGAGTTGGCGGGATAATTCACCA. This encodes CAWSWRDNSP. The entire CDR3 reads CAWSWRDNSPLFF.

Points on this clone: The read terminates 3 residues before the CDR3 end, so the remaining end is supplied by the germline J gene. The chain joins TRBV20-1 to TRBJ2-3, with 14 nucleotides matching TRBD2. V lost 6 bases, J lost 2 bases, and 10 bases stayed unmatched. CDR3 length: 17 residues. Germline lookup yields CDR1 DFQATT and CDR2 SNEGSKA (reference sequence). The CDR3 loop is CSATTSGRELYTDTQYF. The sequenced part of the CDR3 DNA is TGCAGTGCCACGACTAGCGGGAGGGAACTTTACACAGATACG.